A single sample is the source of the 28 T cell receptor beta chains below, sequenced in a study of tumor-infiltrating lymphocytes in localized non-small cell lung cancer. Profiling relied on immunoSEQ multiplex PCR, and the TCRdb table lists in-frame clones only, not all of them. The sample has 15,000 to 17,000 clones, approximately 62% seen once; the top ten hold under 7%. Sequencing was performed on lung tumor tissue. The origin of the receptors is a human donor with non-small cell lung cancer.

This clone was picked up a small number of times. V and J are TRBV27 and TRBJ2-3, with unresolved D. Per the germline V gene, CDR1 is MNHEY and CDR2 is SMNVEV (reference sequence). Trimming left V 8 bases short and J 4 bases short, with 16 bases between. CDR3 size: 14 residues. The CDR3 bases are TGTGCCAGCGCTAACCTTTTTGGCTCAGATACGCAGTATTTT. Its translation: CASANLFGSDTQYF.

The chain carries TRBV4-2 and TRBJ2-7; 12 bases are shared with TRBD2. Germline assignment: CDR1 LGHNA and CDR2 YNFKEQ. CDR3 length: 14 residues. The V segment lost 3 bases and the J segment 4 bases; nucleotides outside the gene matches: 1. The CDR3 spells CASSQTSGGYEQYF. In nucleotides, the CDR3 is TGTGCCAGCAGCCAGACTAGCGGGGGTTACGAGCAGTACTTC.

The rearrangement joins TRBV7-6 to TRBJ2-2; D may be TRBD1 (5 bases). CDR3 length: 16 residues. V lost 2 bases, J lost 4 bases, and 14 bases lay in between. Germline loops: CDR1 SGHVS, CDR2 FNYEAQ. CDR3 loop: CASSLLSGMGTGELFF. CDR3 sequence (DNA): TGTGCCAGCAGCTTATTATCAGGGATGGGCACCGGGGAGCTGTTTTTT.

The CDR3: CASSPTGTLINEQFF. DNA for the CDR3: TGTGCCAGCAGTCCAACCGGGACTTTGATCAATGAGCAGTTCTTC. V usage is TRBV28 and J usage is TRBJ2-1; D perhaps matches TRBD2 (6 bases). Germline values: CDR1 MDHEN, CDR2 SYDVKM. CDR3 length equals 15 residues. The V end was cut by 5 bases, the J end by 6 bases, with 17 bases between.

J is TRBJ2-7 and V is TRBV27; 9 nucleotides match TRBD1. V shed 3 bases and J 3 bases; nucleotides not matched to a gene: 6. Germline-derived CDR1 and CDR2 are MNHEY and SMNVEV (reference sequence). The CDR3 loop spans 15 amino acids. The CDR3 coding sequence is TGTGCCAGCAGTTTTAAGGGACAGGGATTCTACGAGCAGTACTTC. This gives the protein CASSFKGQGFYEQYF.

V and J are TRBV30 and TRBJ1-1; the match to TRBD1 covers 7 bases. CDR1 and CDR2 (germline): GTSNPN, SVGIG (reference sequence). The CDR3 spans 13 residues. Losses at the gene ends were 3 bases for V and 5 bases for J; bases not matched to a gene: 6. The CDR3 coding sequence is TGTGCCTGGAGAAGACAGGGAGGAACTGAAGCTTTCTTT. As protein: CAWRRQGGTEAFF. The complete variable domain, with remaining parts taken from reference TRBV30 and TRBJ1-1, reads SQTIHQWPATLVQPVGSPLSLECTVEGTSNPNLYWYRQAAGRGLQLLFYSVGIGQISSEVPQNLSASRPQDRQFILSSKKLLLSDSGFYLCAWRRQGGTEAFFGQGTRLTVV.

The chain couples TRBV30 to TRBJ2-3; 13 nucleotides align to TRBD2. Germline V gene sequence: CDR1 GTSNPN, CDR2 SVGIG (reference sequence). V shed 5 bases, J shed 4 bases, and the junction held 3 bases outside the gene matches. The CDR3 runs to 14 residues. DNA for the CDR3: TGTGCCTGGGACGGACTAGCGGGAGCAGATACGCAGTATTTT. Its protein is CAWDGLAGADTQYF.

This chain links TRBV15 with TRBJ2-6, with 7 bases matching TRBD2. With 4 bases clipped from V and 2 bases from J, the junction kept 8 bases outside the gene matches. The CDR3 spans 17 residues. CDR1 is LNHNV and CDR2 is YYDKDF in the germline V gene (reference sequence). This CDR3 reads CATSTPSGRAGANVLTF. The CDR3 DNA sequence: TGTGCCACCAGCACCCCTAGCGGAAGGGCTGGGGCCAACGTCCTGACTTTC.

The rearrangement uses TRBV7-6 and TRBJ2-3; D unresolved. Germline CDR1 SGHVS, CDR2 FNYEAQ. Trimming cost V 0 bases and J 1 base, with 5 bases left between them. The CDR3 has 14 amino acids. The CDR3 here is CASSLARGTDTQYF. In nucleotides, the CDR3 is TGTGCCAGCAGCTTAGCGCGAGGCACAGATACGCAGTATTTT. Full variable domain (missing parts from reference TRBV7-6 and TRBJ2-3): GAGVSQSPRYKVTKRGQDVALRCDPISGHVSLYWYRQALGQGPEFLTYFNYEAQQDKSGLPNDRFSAERPEGSISTLTIQRTEQRDSAMYRCASSLARGTDTQYFGPGTRLTVL.

The rearrangement links TRBV5-1 to TRBJ2-3; D is undetermined. This CDR3 has 14 residues. Trimming cost V 4 bases and J 3 bases, with 12 bases left between them. CDR1 is SGHRS, CDR2 YFSETQ, per germline. The CDR3 DNA reads TGCGCCAGCAGCCTTGGCGGTACGACAGATACGCAGTATTTT. It specifies CASSLGGTTDTQYF.

The CDR3 bases are TGTGCCACGCATAGCGGGAGATTTGGGAACGAGCAGTACTTC. It encodes CATHSGRFGNEQYF. V gene TRBV28 combines with J gene TRBJ2-7; 9 positions agree with TRBD2. J gave up 5 bases and V 10 bases, and 12 bases lay outside the gene matches. The CDR3 has 14 amino acids. Looked up from germline, CDR1 is MDHEN and CDR2 is SYDVKM.

This rearrangement joins TRBV5-6 to TRBJ2-7; 7 bases fit TRBD1. The CDR3 is 15 residues long. Germline V gives CDR1 SGHDT, CDR2 YYEEEE. V trimming: 2 bases; J trimming: 2 bases; junction bases outside the gene matches: 7. CDR3 nucleotide sequence: TGTGCCAGCAGCTTTCCACAGGGGTCCACCTACGAGCAGTACTTC. Encoded protein: CASSFPQGSTYEQYF.

This sequence joins TRBV18 and TRBJ1-6, with 7 bases that match TRBD1. The CDR3 length is 18 residues. The germline V gene encodes CDR1 KGHSH and CDR2 LQKENI. Trimming took 0 bases from V and 0 from J; bases not matched to a gene: 5. CDR3 DNA sequence: TGTGCCAGCTCACCACCGGGACAGCCGAGCTCCTATAATTCACCCCTCCACTTT. Protein sequence: CASSPPGQPSSYNSPLHF.

Only one count was recorded for this clone. The CDR3 region is CASSQEIGTGGNEQFF. The CDR3 DNA sequence: TGTGCCAGCAGCCAAGAAATCGGGACAGGGGGCAATGAGCAGTTCTTC. V gene TRBV4-2 combines with J gene TRBJ2-1; 11 bases map to TRBD1. V dropped 0 bases and J dropped 6; count of bases not matched to a gene: 4. This CDR3 has 16 residues. The germline V gene encodes CDR1 LGHNA and CDR2 YNFKEQ.

This clone was observed a few times. The J gene is TRBJ1-2, the V gene TRBV6-1, with a tentative D call TRBD1 (6 bases). The V and J ends lost 5 bases and 3 bases respectively, with 13 bases between them. The CDR3 totals 14 residues. Germline CDR1 MNHNS, CDR2 SASEGT. CDR3 in amino acids: CASSNTGTHYGYTF. CDR3 DNA: TGTGCCAGCAGTAATACCGGGACACACTATGGCTACACCTTC.

The chain has TRBV28 and TRBJ2-7; 9 bases line up with TRBD1. CDR3 size: 13 residues. V shed 6 bases, J shed 8 bases, and the junction held 8 bases outside the gene matches. Germline V lookup: CDR1 MDHEN, CDR2 SYDVKM. The CDR3 sequence is CASRTGQGGKQYF. CDR3 coding DNA: TGTGCCAGCAGAACGGGACAGGGTGGCAAGCAGTACTTC.

The rearrangement links TRBV20-1 to TRBJ2-3; no reliable D call. Germline CDR1 is DFQATT and CDR2 is SNEGSKA (reference sequence). The CDR3 loop spans 11 amino acids. With 0 bases removed from V and 8 bases from J, the gap between germline ends came to 6 bases. CDR3 protein: CSARDHSTQYF. CDR3 nucleotides: TGCAGTGCTAGAGATCATTCTACGCAGTATTTT.

This clone has just a few counts. J is TRBJ2-7 and V is TRBV4-3; D gene uncertain. This CDR3 comprises 14 residues. Germline CDR1 LGHNA, CDR2 YSLEER. V lost 3 bases and J 3 bases, leaving 12 bases between the germline ends. CDR3 bases: TGCGCCAGCAGCCATTCACACGCAGACTACGAGCAGTACTTC. Its translation is CASSHSHADYEQYF.

This clone is medium-sized within its sample. The chain employs TRBV5-1 and TRBJ1-2; D possibly corresponds to TRBD1 (5 bases). Germline V gives CDR1 SGHRS, CDR2 YFSETQ. CDR3 length equals 15 residues. With 4 bases removed from V and 7 bases from J, the gap between germline ends came to 20 bases. The CDR3 DNA reads TGCGCCAGCAGCCGGGGCGAGGCAGGGAGTCTTGGCTACACCTTC. The encoded protein is CASSRGEAGSLGYTF. Drawing the rest from reference TRBV5-1 and TRBJ1-2, the complete variable domain is KAGVTQTPRYLIKTRGQQVTLSCSPISGHRSVSWYQQTPGQGLQFLFEYFSETQRNKGNFPGRFSGRQFSNSRSEMNVSTLELGDSALYLCASSRGEAGSLGYTFGSGTRLTVV.

This sequence joins TRBV5-1 and TRBJ1-2; no clear D gene. The ends were cut back, 0 bases at V and 2 bases at J, with 8 bases in the middle. CDR3 size: 14 residues. Germline V gene lookup returns CDR1 SGHRS and CDR2 YFSETQ. The chain's CDR3 is CASSLDSRNYGYTF. The CDR3 DNA follows: TGCGCCAGCAGCTTGGACAGTAGGAACTATGGCTACACCTTC.

The chain is built from TRBV10-1 and TRBJ2-2; a weak D match, TRBD1 (7 bases). Germline V gene lookup returns CDR1 WNHNN and CDR2 SYGVQD (reference sequence). CDR3 length: 14 residues. V was trimmed by 8 bases and J by 5 bases, leaving 15 bases between them. CDR3 in DNA: TGCGCCAGCGGGGAAGCAGGGGGGACCGGGGAGCTGTTTTTT. This encodes CASGEAGGTGELFF.

The genes are TRBV30 and TRBJ2-7; D call uncertain. The CDR3 length is 11 residues. Germline CDR1 and CDR2: GTSNPN and SVGIG (reference sequence). V was shortened by 7 bases and J by 7 bases, with 14 bases between the two germline ends. The CDR3 is CASVRGREQYF. As DNA, the CDR3 is TGTGCCTCCGTCCGTGGAAGGGAGCAGTACTTC.

This clone turned up a few times. The chain carries TRBV6-1 and TRBJ1-2; D ambiguous. In germline, CDR1 is MNHNS, CDR2 SASEGT. This CDR3 is 13 amino acids long. Between the trimmed V and J ends, which lost 5 bases and 3 bases, there was a span of 10 bases. The CDR3 nucleotides are TGTGCCAGCAGTCTATCTTCCGACTATGGCTACACCTTC. Protein product: CASSLSSDYGYTF.

The chain joins TRBV29-1 to TRBJ2-5; D gene ambiguous. Germline CDR1 SQVTM, CDR2 ANQGSEA. V lost 8 bases, J lost 5 bases, and 12 bases lay in between. This CDR3 is built from 11 residues. The CDR3 coding sequence is TGCAGCTCCCCCCAAGGGGAGACCCAGTACTTC. It yields the protein CSSPQGETQYF.

The rearrangement uses TRBV28 and TRBJ2-4; 8 nucleotides line up with TRBD1. After removal of 5 bases from V and 4 bases from J, the junction contained 10 bases not matched to a gene. Germline V gene sequence: CDR1 MDHEN, CDR2 SYDVKM. This CDR3 is 16 amino acids long. CDR3 residues: CASSPRTGIIKNIQYF. The CDR3 DNA reads as TGTGCCAGCAGTCCCAGGACAGGGATCATAAAAAACATTCAGTACTTC.

The chain combines TRBV6-1 with TRBJ1-5, with D possibly TRBD1 on 6 matching bases. There are 15 residues in the CDR3. Germline assignment: CDR1 MNHNS and CDR2 SASEGT. V dropped 4 bases and J dropped 3 bases, with 13 bases sitting between them. CDR3 amino acids: CASSGTGLNNQPQHF. The CDR3 bases are TGTGCCAGCAGTGGAACAGGGCTTAACAATCAGCCCCAGCATTTT.

Turning to this clone: A read error may account for a junction end that differs from germline. The chain is built from TRBV2 and TRBJ2-5; TRBD2 aligns across 10 bases. CDR3 length equals 15 residues. Germline V gene data show CDR1 as SNHLY and CDR2 as FYNNEI. The CDR3: CASREASGSGETQYF. The CDR3 nucleotides are TGTGCCAGCAGGGAAGCTAGCGGGAGTGGAGAGACCCAGTACTTC.

This chain joins TRBV7-8 and TRBJ2-2; the D is unclear. The CDR3 length is 16 residues. In germline, CDR1 is SGHVS, CDR2 FQNEAQ. The V and J ends lost 2 bases and 4 bases respectively, with 14 bases between them. The CDR3 coding sequence is TGTGCCAGCAGCTTAATCGCTGGGGTGGTCACCGGGGAGCTGTTTTTT. It encodes CASSLIAGVVTGELFF.